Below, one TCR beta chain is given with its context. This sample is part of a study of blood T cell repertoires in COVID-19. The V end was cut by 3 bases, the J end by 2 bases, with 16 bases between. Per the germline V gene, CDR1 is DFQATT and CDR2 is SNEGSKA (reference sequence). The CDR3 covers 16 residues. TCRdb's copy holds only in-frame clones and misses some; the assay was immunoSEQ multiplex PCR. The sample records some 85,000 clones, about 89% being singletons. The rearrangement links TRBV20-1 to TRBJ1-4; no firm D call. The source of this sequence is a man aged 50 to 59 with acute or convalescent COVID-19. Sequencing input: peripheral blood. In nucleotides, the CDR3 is TGCAGTGCTAGTCGCGGAGACGGAGGGACTAATGAAAAACTGTTTTTT. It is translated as CSASRGDGGTNEKLFF.